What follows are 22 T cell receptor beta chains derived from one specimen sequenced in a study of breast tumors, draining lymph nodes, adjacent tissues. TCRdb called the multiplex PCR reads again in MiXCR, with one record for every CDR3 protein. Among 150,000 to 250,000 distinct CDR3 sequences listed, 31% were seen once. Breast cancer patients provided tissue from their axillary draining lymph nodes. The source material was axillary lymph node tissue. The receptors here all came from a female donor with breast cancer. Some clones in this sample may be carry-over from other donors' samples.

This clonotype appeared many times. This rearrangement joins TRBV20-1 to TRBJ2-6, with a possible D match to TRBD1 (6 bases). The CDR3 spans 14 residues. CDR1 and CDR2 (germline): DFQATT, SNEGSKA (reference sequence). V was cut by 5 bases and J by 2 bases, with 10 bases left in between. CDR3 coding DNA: TGCAGTGCTTCAGGGGAAACTGGGGCCAACGTCCTGACTTTC. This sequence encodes CSASGETGANVLTF.

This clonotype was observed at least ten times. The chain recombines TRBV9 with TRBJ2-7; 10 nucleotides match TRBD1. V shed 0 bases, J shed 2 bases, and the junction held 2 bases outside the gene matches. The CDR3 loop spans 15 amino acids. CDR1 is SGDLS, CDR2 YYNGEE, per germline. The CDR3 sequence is CASSVGTGGAYEQYF. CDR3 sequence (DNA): TGTGCCAGCAGCGTAGGGACAGGGGGAGCCTACGAGCAGTACTTC. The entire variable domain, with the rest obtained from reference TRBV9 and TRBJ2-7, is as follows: DSGVTQTPKHLITATGQRVTLRCSPRSGDLSVYWYQQSLDQGLQFLIQYYNGEERAKGNILERFSAQQFPDLHSELNLSSLELGDSALYFCASSVGTGGAYEQYFGPGTRLTVT.

In nucleotides, the CDR3 is TGCGCCAGCAGCTTACTAGCGGGAGGGGGAAATACGCAGTATTTT. Encoded protein: CASSLLAGGGNTQYF. V is TRBV5-1 and J is TRBJ2-3, with 13 bases matching TRBD2. Per germline, CDR1 SGHRS and CDR2 YFSETQ. The V and J ends lost 2 bases and 7 bases, in that order; junction bases with no gene match: 4. The CDR3 loop spans 15 amino acids.

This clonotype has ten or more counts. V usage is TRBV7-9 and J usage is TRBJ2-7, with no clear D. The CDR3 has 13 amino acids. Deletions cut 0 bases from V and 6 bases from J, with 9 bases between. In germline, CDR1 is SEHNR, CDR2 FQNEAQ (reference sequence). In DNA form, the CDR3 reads TGTGCCAGCAGCTTAGCCCAGGCGGCCGAGCAGTACTTC. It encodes CASSLAQAAEQYF.

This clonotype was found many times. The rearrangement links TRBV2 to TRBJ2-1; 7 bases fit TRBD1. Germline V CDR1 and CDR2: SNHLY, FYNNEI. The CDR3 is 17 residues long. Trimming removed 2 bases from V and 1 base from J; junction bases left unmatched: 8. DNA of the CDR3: TGTGCCAGCAGTGAAAGGCCCGGGACAGCATCCTACAATGAGCAGTTCTTC. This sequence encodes CASSERPGTASYNEQFF. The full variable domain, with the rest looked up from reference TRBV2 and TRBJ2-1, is EPEVTQTPSHQVTQMGQEVILRCVPISNHLYFYWYRQILGQKVEFLVSFYNNEISEKSEIFDDQFSVERPDGSNFTLKIRSTKLEDSAMYFCASSERPGTASYNEQFFGPGTRLTVL.

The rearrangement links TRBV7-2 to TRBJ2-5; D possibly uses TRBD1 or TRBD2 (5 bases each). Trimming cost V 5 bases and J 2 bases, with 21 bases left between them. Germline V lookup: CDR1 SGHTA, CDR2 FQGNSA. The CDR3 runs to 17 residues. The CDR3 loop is CASSQGQYGAGQETQYF. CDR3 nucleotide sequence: TGTGCCAGCAGCCAAGGGCAATACGGGGCCGGGCAAGAGACCCAGTACTTC.

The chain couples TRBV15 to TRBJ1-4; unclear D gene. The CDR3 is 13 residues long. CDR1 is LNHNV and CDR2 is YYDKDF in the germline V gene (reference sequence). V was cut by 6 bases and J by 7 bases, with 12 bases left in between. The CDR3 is CATRRGMSEKLFF. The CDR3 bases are TGTGCCACCAGACGGGGAATGTCTGAAAAACTGTTTTTT. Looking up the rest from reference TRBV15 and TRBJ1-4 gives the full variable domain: DAMVIQNPRYQVTQFGKPVTLSCSQTLNHNVMYWYQQKSSQAPKLLFHYYDKDFNNEADTPDNFQSRRPNTSFCFLDIRSPGLGDTAMYLCATRRGMSEKLFFGSGTQLSVL.

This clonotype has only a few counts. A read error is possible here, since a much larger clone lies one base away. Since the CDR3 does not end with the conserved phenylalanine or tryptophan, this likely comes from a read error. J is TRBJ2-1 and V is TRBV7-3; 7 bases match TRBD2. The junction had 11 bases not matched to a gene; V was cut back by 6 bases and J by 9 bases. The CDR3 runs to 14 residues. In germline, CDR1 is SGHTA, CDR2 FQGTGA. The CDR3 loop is CASSQTSIAGEQFL. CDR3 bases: TGTGCCAGCAGTCAGACTAGCATCGCCGGTGAGCAGTTCCTC.

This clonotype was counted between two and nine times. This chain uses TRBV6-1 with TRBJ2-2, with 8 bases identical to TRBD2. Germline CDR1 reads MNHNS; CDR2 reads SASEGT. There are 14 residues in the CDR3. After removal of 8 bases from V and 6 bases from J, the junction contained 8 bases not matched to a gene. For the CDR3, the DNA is TGTGCCAGCCTGGCGGGGGGCTTCTCCGGGGAGCTGTTTTTT. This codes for CASLAGGFSGELFF.

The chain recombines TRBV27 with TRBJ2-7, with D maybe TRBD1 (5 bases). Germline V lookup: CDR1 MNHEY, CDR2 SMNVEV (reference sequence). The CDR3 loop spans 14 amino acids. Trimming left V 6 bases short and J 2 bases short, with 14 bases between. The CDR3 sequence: CASSPGRATYEQYF. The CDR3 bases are TGTGCCAGCAGCCCAGGCAGGGCTACCTACGAGCAGTACTTC.

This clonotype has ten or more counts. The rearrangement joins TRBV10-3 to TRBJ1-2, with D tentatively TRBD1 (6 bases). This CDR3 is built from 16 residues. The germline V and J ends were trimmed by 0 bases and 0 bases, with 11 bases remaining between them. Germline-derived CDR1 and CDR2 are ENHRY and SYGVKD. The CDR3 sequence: CAISESGGRANYGYTF. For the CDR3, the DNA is TGTGCCATCAGTGAGTCAGGGGGGCGAGCTAACTATGGCTACACCTTC.

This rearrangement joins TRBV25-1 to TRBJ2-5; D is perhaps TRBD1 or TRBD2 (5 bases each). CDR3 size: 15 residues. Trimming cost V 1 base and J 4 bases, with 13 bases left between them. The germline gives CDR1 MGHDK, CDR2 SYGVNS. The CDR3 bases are TGTGCCAGCAGTGAATTTAAGTCTGGGGGAGAGACCCAGTACTTC. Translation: CASSEFKSGGETQYF.

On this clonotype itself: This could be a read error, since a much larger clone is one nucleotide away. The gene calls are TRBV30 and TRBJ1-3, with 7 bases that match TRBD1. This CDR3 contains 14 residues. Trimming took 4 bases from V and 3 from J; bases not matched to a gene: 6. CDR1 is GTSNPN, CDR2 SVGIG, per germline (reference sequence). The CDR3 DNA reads TGTGCCTGGACCACAGGGGCGGGTGGAAACACCATATATTTT. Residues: CAWTTGAGGNTIYF.

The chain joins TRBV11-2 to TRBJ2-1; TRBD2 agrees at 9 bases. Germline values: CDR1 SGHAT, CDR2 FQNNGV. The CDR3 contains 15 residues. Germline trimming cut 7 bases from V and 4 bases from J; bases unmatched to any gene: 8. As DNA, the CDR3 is TGTGCCAGCACTTTACCTAGCGGGGCATACAATGAGCAGTTCTTC. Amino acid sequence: CASTLPSGAYNEQFF. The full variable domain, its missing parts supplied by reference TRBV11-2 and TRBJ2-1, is EAGVAQSPRYKIIEKRQSVAFWCNPISGHATLYWYQQILGQGPKLLIQFQNNGVVDDSQLPKDRFSAERLKGVDSTLKIQPAKLEDSAVYLCASTLPSGAYNEQFFGPGTRLTVL.

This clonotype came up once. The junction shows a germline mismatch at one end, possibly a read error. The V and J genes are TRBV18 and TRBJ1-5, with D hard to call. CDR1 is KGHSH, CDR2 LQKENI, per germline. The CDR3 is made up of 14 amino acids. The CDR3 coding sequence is TGTGCCAGCTCAATGGTCAGTAGCAATCGGCCCCAGCATTTT. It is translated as CASSMVSSNRPQHF.

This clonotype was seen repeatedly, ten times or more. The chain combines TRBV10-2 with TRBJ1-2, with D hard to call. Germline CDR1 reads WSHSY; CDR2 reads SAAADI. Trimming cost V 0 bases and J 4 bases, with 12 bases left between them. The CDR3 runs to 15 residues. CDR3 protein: CASSESFGGLYGYTF. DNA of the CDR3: TGCGCCAGCAGTGAGTCCTTCGGAGGCCTCTATGGCTACACCTTC.

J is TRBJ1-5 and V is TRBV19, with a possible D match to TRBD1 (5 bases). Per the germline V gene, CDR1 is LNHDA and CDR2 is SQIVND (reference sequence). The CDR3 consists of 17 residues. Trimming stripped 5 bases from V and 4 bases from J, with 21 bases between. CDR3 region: CASSQQVGASRNQPQHF. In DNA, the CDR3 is TGTGCCAGTAGTCAGCAGGTAGGGGCCAGCCGAAATCAGCCCCAGCATTTT. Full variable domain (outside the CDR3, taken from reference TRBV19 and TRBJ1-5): DGGITQSPKYLFRKEGQNVTLSCEQNLNHDAMYWYRQDPGQGLRLIYYSQIVNDFQKGDIAEGYSVSREKKESFPLTVTSAQKNPTAFYLCASSQQVGASRNQPQHFGDGTRLSIL.

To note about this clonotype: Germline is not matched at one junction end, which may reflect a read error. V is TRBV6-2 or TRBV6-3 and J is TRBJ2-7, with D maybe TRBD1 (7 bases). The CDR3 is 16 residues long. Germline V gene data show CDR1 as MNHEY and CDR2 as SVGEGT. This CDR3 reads CASSHSQGDSSYEQYF. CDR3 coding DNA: TGTGCCAGCAGTCACTCCCAGGGGGACTCCTCCTACGAGCAGTACTTC.

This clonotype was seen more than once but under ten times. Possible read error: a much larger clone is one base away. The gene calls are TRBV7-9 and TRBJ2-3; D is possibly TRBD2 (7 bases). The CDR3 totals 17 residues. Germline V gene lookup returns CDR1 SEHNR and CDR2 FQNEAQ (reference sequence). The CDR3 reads CASSSSPGGGRTDPQYF. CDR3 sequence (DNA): TGTGCCAGCAGCTCCAGCCCGGGGGGTGGAAGGACAGATCCGCAGTATTTT.

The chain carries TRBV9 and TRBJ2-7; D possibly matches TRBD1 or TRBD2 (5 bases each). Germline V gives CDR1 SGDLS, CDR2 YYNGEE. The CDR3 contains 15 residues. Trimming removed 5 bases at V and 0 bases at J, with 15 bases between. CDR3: CASSARDGYSYEQYF. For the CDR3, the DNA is TGTGCCAGCAGTGCTAGGGACGGGTACTCCTACGAGCAGTACTTC.

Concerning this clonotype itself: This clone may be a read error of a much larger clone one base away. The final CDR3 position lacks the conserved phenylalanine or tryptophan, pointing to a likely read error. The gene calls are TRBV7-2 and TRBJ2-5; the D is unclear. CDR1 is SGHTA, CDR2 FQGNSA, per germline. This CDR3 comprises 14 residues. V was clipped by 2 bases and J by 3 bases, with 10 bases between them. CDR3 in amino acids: CASSLLGNKETQYL. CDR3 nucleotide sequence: TGTGCCAGCAGCTTATTAGGGAACAAAGAGACCCAGTACCTC.

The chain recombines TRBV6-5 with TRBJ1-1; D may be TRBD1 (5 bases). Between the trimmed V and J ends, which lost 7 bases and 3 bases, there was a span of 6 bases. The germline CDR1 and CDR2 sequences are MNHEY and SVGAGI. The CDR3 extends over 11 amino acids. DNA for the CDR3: TGTGCCAGCACGGGGGACACTGAAGCTTTCTTT. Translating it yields CASTGDTEAFF.